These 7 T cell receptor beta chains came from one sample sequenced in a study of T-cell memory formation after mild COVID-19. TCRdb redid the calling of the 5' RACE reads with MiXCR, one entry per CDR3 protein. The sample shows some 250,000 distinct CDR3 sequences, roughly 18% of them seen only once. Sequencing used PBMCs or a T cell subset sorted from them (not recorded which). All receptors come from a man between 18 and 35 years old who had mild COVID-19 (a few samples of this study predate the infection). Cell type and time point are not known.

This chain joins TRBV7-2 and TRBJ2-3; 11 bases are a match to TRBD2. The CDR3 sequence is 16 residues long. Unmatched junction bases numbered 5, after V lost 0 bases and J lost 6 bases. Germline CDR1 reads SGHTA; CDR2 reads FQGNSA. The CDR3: CASSLASGGAGDTQYF. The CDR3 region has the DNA TGTGCCAGCAGCTTAGCTAGCGGGGGGGCAGGTGATACGCAGTATTTT.

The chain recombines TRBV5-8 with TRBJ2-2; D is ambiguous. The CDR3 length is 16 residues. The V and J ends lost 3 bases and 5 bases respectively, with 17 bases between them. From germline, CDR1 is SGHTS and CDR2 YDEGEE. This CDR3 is CASSYGGRRPTGELFF. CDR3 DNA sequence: TGTGCCAGCAGCTATGGCGGACGGCGGCCTACCGGGGAGCTGTTTTTT.

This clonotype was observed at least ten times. CDR3 bases: TGCAGCGCCGCGCTTCCGGGGGCTGTTGGGGCCAACGTCCTGACTTTC. This codes for CSAALPGAVGANVLTF. The rearrangement uses TRBV29-1 and TRBJ2-6; D could derive from TRBD1 or TRBD2 (6 bases each). Trimming took off 7 bases at V and 3 bases at J, with 19 bases between the two ends. The CDR3 is made up of 16 amino acids. From germline, CDR1 is SQVTM and CDR2 ANQGSEA.

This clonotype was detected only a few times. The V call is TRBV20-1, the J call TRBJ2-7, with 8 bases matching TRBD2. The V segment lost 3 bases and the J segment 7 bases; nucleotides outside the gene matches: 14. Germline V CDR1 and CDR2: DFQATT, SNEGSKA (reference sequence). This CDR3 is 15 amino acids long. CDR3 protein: CSASVSGTSIKEQYF. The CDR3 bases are TGCAGTGCTAGCGTTTCGGGGACTAGTATCAAAGAGCAGTACTTC.

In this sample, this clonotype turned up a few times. CDR3 region: CATSAGLGGELFF. The CDR3 bases are TGTGCCACCAGTGCGGGTTTAGGCGGGGAGCTGTTTTTT. The rearrangement uses TRBV24-1 and TRBJ2-2; no clear D. CDR3 size: 13 residues. CDR1 and CDR2 from the germline V gene are KGHDR and SFDVKD. Trimming shortened V by 5 bases and J by 7 bases, and 10 bases separated the two germline ends.

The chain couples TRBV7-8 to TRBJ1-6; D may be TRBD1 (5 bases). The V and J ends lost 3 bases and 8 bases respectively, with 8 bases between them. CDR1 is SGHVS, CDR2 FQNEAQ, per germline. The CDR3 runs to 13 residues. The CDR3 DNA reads TGTGCCAGCAGCTTGATCAGGGATTCACCCCTCCACTTT. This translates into CASSLIRDSPLHF.

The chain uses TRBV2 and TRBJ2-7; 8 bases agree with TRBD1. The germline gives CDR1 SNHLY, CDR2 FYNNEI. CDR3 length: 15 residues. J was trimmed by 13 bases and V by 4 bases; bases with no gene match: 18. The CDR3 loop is CASSGGRPTGEDGYF. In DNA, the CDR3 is TGTGCCAGCAGTGGAGGGAGGCCGACAGGGGAGGACGGATACTTC.